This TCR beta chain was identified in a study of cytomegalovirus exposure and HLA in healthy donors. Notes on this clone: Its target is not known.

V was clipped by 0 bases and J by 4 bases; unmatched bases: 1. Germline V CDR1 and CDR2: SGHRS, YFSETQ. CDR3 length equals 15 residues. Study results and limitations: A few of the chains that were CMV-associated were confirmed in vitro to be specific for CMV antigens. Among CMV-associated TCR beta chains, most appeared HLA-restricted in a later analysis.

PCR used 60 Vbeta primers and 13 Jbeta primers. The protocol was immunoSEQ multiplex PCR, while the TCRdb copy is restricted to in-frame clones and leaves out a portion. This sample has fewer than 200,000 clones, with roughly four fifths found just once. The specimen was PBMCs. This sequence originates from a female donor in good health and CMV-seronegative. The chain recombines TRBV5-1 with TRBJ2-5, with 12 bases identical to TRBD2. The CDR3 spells CASSLGGLAGETQYF. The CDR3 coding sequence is TGCGCCAGCAGCTTGGGGGGACTAGCGGGAGAGACCCAGTACTTC.